The TCR beta chain described here comes from a study of cytomegalovirus exposure and HLA in healthy donors. Study-wide background: Among roughly 180 million T cells, an earlier analysis found 117 million unique TCR beta sequences. Study-level points and caveats: For presence/absence analyses, sequencing depth was assumed to be roughly uniform across donors. In a later analysis, an Asian-associated ancestry cluster reportedly showed fewer N-insertions than the 666-donor mean. Most TCR sequences were seen very rarely across donors, but some public TCRs occurred in many.

This clone was detected only once. Its antigen is not identified. Vbeta (60) and Jbeta (13) primers were used in the PCR. The table came from immunoSEQ multiplex PCR; TCRdb's copy has only in-frame clones and leaves some out. Seen here are some 190,000 clones, 78% observed once, and the top ten hold about 2.6%. The length of the CDR3 is 15 residues. Germline CDR1 and CDR2: MGHDK and SYGVNS. With 1 base clipped from V and 5 bases from J, the junction kept 6 bases outside the gene matches. The sequence was collected from a female donor in good health and CMV-seronegative. V usage is TRBV25-1 and J usage is TRBJ2-5, with 8 nucleotides matching TRBD1. Sequenced input: PBMCs. CDR3 sequence: CASSESGRGPETQYF. As DNA, the CDR3 is TGTGCCAGCAGTGAATCAGGCAGGGGGCCTGAGACCCAGTACTTC.